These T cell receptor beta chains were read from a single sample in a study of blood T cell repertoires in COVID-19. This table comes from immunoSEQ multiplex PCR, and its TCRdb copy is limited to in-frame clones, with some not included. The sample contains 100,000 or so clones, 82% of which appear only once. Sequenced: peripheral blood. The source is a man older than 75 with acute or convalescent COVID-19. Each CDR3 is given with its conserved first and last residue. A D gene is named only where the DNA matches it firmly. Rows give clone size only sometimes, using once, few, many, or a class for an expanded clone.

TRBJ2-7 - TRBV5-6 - TGTGCCAGCAGCTTAAATGACAGGTTGAGCGACGAGCAGTACTTC CASSLNDRLSDEQYF
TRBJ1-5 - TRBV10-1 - TGCGCCAGCAGTGCACAGCAGAAGCAGCCCCAGCATTTT CASSAQQKQPQHF
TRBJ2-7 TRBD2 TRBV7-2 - TGTGCCAGCAGCTCGAACCGGGAGGCCTACGAGCAGTACTTC CASSSNREAYEQYF
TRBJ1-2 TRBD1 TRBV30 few TGTGCCTGGAGTGGGGCAGGGGGATATGGCTACACCTTC CAWSGAGGYGYTF
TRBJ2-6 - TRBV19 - TGTGCCAGTAGGAAGAGCTCTGGGGCCAACGTCCTGACTTTC CASRKSSGANVLTF
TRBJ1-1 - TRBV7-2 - TGTGCCAGCAGCTCTACGAGGGGGTTCGCTGAAGCTTTCTTT CASSSTRGFAEAFF
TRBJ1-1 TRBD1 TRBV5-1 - TGCGCCAGCCTTGGACAGGGTGATGAAGCTTTCTTT CASLGQGDEAFF
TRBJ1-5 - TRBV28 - TGTGCCAGCACCTCTCGACGGAGCGAGCCCCAGCATTTT CASTSRRSEPQHF
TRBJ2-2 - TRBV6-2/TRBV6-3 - TGTGCCAGCAGTTACTGGGCTAGCTCCGGGGAGCTGTTTTTT CASSYWASSGELFF
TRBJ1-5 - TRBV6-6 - TGTGCCAGCAGTTATCAGGGGCAGGGTCAGCCCCAGCATTTT CASSYQGQGQPQHF
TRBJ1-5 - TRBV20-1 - TGCAGTGCTAGTGAGGACTGGGATCAGCCCCAGCATTTT CSASEDWDQPQHF
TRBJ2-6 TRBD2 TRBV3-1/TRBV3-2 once TGTGCCAGCAGCCCCTGGACTAGCGGGGGGGCGGCTGGGGCCAACGTCCTGACTTTC CASSPWTSGGAAGANVLTF
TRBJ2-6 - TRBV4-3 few TGCGCCAGCAGCCCTCAGGGGTCTGGGGCCAACGTCCTGACTTTC CASSPQGSGANVLTF
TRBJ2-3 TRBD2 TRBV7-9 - TGTGCCAGCAGCTACCCGGGGGGGGCAACAGATACGCAGTATTTT CASSYPGGATDTQYF
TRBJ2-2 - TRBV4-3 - TGCGCCAGCAGCCTTGGGCCCCACACCGGGGAGCTGTTTTTT CASSLGPHTGELFF
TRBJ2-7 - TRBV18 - TGTGCCAGCTCACCGGCTAGGACAGCTAACTACGAGCAGTACTTC CASSPARTANYEQYF
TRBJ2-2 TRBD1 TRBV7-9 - TGTGCCAGCAGCCCCCCAGGACAGGGGTTTTCCGGGGAGCTGTTTTTT CASSPPGQGFSGELFF
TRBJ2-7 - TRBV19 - TGTGCCAGTAGTCGTGGACTCAAAGGTGGAGAGCAGTACTTC CASSRGLKGGEQYF
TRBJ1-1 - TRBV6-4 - TGTGCCAGCAGGCGCTCGACAGACTACACTGAAGCTTTCTTT CASRRSTDYTEAFF
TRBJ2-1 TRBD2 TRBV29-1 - TGCAGCGTTGAAGAAACTAGCGGACGGAAGCGGTTCTTC CSVEETSGRKRFF
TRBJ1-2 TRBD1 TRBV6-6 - TGTGCCAGCAGTCCCCAGGGGGGCGACTATGGCTACACCTTC CASSPQGGDYGYTF
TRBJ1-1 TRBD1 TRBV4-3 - TGCGCCAGCAGCCAAGATCCAGGGGGCAGTACTGAAGCTTTCTTT CASSQDPGGSTEAFF
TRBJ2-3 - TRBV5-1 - TGCGCCAGCAGCTTGGGTCTGGGCGGGACGACAGATACGCAGTATTTT CASSLGLGGTTDTQYF
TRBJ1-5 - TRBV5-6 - TGTGCCAGCAGCTTGTCACAACACAATCAGCCCCAGCATTTT CASSLSQHNQPQHF
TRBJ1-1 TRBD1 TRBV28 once TGTGCCAGCAGTCCCGGGACAGGGAGGGCTTTCTTT CASSPGTGRAFF
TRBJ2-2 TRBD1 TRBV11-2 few TGTGCCAGCCATGACAGGGGGAACACCGGGGAGCTGTTTTTT CASHDRGNTGELFF
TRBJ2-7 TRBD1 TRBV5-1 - TGCGCCAGCAGCTTTGACAGGGTGGGCGAGCAGTACTTC CASSFDRVGEQYF
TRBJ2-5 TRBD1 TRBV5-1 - TGCGCCAGCAGCGGTACCGGGACAGGCCAAGAGACCCAGTACTTC CASSGTGTGQETQYF
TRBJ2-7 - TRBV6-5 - TGTGCCAGCAGCGTCGGCAGGGGTCACGAGCAGTACTTC CASSVGRGHEQYF
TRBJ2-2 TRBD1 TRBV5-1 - TGCGCCAGCAGCCTCAACAGGGGGAACACCGGGGAGCTGTTTTTT CASSLNRGNTGELFF
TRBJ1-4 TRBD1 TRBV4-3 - TGCGCCAGCAGCCAAGAAGGTGCCGGGACAGGGGGTGAAAAACTGTTTTTT CASSQEGAGTGGEKLFF
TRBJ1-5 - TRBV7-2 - TGTGCCAGCAGCCCTTATAGCAATCAGCCCCAGCATTTT CASSPYSNQPQHF
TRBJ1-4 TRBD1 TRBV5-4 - TGTGCCAGCAGCTTGAGGGGACAGGGCCAAACTAATGAAAAACTGTTTTTT CASSLRGQGQTNEKLFF
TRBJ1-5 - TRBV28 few TGTGCCAGCAGCTCACAGGGACATAGCAATCAGCCCCAGCATTTT CASSSQGHSNQPQHF
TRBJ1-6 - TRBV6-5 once TGTGCCAGCAGAGGGCAGGGGAGTTCACCCCTCCACTTT CASRGQGSSPLHF
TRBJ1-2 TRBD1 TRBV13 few TGTGCCAGCACGCGGGACAGGTATAACTATGGCTACACCTTC CASTRDRYNYGYTF
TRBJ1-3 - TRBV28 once TGTGCCAGCTTCAGGGGTGGAAACACCATATATTTT CASFRGGNTIYF
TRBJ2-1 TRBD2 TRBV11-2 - TGTGCCAGCAGCTTTGTCGATAGCGGGAGGTTCCAGTTCTTC CASSFVDSGRFQFF
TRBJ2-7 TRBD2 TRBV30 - TGTGCCTGGAGTAATATCGGGACTAGCGGAACCTACGAGCAGTACTTC CAWSNIGTSGTYEQYF
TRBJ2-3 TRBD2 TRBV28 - TGTGCCAGCAGTCCCCTTGCGGGGGGCCATACAGATACGCAGTATTTT CASSPLAGGHTDTQYF
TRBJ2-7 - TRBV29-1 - TGCAGCGTTGAAGATCGCGGGTGGGGGCAGTACTTC CSVEDRGWGQYF
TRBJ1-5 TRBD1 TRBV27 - TGTGCCAGCAGTTACACAGGGGCGCGTCAGCCCCAGCATTTT CASSYTGARQPQHF
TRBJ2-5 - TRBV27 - TGTGCCAGCAGTTCCAGACAGCAACAAGAGACCCAGTACTTC CASSSRQQQETQYF
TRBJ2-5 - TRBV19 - TGTGCCAGTAGTATCTCTTCACACCGAGAGACCCAGTACTTC CASSISSHRETQYF
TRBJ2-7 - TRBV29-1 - TGCAGCGTTTCGAAGACGGAGGACGAGCAGTACTTC CSVSKTEDEQYF
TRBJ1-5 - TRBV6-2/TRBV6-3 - TGTGCCAGCAGTTACGGATCGGCCGGGAGCAATCAGCCCCAGCATTTT CASSYGSAGSNQPQHF
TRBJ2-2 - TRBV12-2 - TGTGCAAGTCGCCATCTAGCGCGACAGGGTAGCACCGGGGAGCTGTTTTTT CASRHLARQGSTGELFF
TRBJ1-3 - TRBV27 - TGTGCCAGCAGTCACCCCCAGGGTACCATATATTTT CASSHPQGTIYF
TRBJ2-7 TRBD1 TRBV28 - TGTGCCACCTACAGGGGACCTTCCTACGAGCAGTACTTC CATYRGPSYEQYF
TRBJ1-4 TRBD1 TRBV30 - TGTGCCTGGGGTGGGACAGTGAATGAAAAACTGTTTTTT CAWGGTVNEKLFF
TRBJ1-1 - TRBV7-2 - TGTGCCAGCAGCTCTGGCAGGGTTCTGACTGAAGCTTTCTTT CASSSGRVLTEAFF
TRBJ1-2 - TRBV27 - TGTGCCAGCAAGTCCCTAAACTATGGCTACACCTTC CASKSLNYGYTF
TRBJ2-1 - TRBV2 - TGTGCCAGCAAGAGTAGACAGGGCGGGAACAATGAGCAGTTCTTC CASKSRQGGNNEQFF
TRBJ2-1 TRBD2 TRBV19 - TGTGCCAGTAGCCCTAGCGGGAACAACAATGAGCAGTTCTTC CASSPSGNNNEQFF
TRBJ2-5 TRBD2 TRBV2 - TGTGCCAGCAGGCTGGGAACGACTAGCGGGAGGCAAGAGACCCAGTACTTC CASRLGTTSGRQETQYF
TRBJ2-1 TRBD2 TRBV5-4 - TGTGCCAGCAACCGGGGGGTCGGGAATGAGCAGTTCTTC CASNRGVGNEQFF